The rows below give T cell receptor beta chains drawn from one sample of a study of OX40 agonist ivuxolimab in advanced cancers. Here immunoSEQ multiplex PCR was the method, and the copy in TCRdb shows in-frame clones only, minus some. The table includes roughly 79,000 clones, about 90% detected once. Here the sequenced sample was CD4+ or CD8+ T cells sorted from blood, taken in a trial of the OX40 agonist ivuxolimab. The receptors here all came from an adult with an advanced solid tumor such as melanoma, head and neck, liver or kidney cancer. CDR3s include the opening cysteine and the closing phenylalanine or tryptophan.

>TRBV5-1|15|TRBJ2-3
CASSSSSGGEDTQYF
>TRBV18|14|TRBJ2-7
CASSPPQGYYEQYF
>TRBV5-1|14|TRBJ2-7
CASTPGGLTYEQYF
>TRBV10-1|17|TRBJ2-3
CASSEVVGATGTDTQYF
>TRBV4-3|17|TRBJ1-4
CASSQEVSSWKHEKLFF
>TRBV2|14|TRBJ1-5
CASSEGTGEQPQHF
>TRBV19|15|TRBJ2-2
CASSMGGRATGELFF
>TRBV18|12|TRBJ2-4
CASSGQEGIQYF
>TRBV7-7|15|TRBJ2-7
CASSQREGQGSEQYF
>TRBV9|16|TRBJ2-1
CASSEDKRVGNDEQFF
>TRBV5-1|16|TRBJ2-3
CASSWGSRGSTDTQYF
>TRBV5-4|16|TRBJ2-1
CASSLAGVSSYNEQFF
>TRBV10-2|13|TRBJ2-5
CASSESHRETQYF
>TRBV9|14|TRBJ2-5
CASSVGGLQETQYF
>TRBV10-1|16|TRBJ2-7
CASRRPSGSLSYEQYF
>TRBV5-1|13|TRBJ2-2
CASSPSPTGELFF